This T cell receptor (beta chain) appears in the sequencing data of a study of CXCR3-negative and CXCR3-positive naive CD8 T cells. This CDR3 contains 14 residues. The germline V gene encodes CDR1 MDHEN and CDR2 SYDVKM. On this clonotype itself: Its antigen remains unidentified.

Study results and limitations: TRBV-TRBJ usage was similar across naive CXCR3 subsets but distinct in memory cells. After cryopreservation, expression of CXCR3 was partially reduced, and most assays were run with fresh PBMCs.

The libraries of TRB cDNA were constructed through 5' RACE using UMI labels. For each CDR3 protein, TCRdb gives one entry from its re-call of the 5' RACE reads, without DNA. The sample has approximately 62,000 distinct CDR3 sequences; the top ten hold about 4.5%. Sequencing was carried out using naive CXCR3- CD8+ T cells from blood. Sample subset: CD45RO-CCR7+CD27+CD95- naive CD8+ T cells lacking CXCR3 (TNR3-). The receptor comes from a human donor in good health. Some clones in this sample may be carry-over from other donors' samples. The genes are TRBV28 and TRBJ2-3. The CDR3 is CASSLAIGSDTQYF.